This T cell receptor (beta chain) derives from a study of blood T cell repertoires in COVID-19. In the study overall: PBMCs, B-cell-depleted T cells, or T cells provided the cDNA or gDNA that made up the material.

Followed longitudinally, the Seattle patients had been enrolled during active infection. Under the authors' procedure: Scientists estimated how many nucleated cells there were by amplifying reference gene primers. Measured with immunoSEQ multiplex PCR; TCRdb has only the in-frame clones, and not every one. V and J calls and clone size follow that table, whereas D and trimming were derived from the DNA. The table lists about 170,000 clones, 86% of them singletons, with roughly 9.8% in the top ten. This TCR was sampled from a woman aged 60-70 years with COVID-19, enrolled during active disease. The sample taken for sequencing was peripheral blood.

The CDR3 is CASGLRASGYNEQFF. The CDR3 DNA is TGTGCTAGTGGTTTGAGGGCTAGCGGATACAATGAGCAGTTCTTC. The rearrangement joins TRBV12-5 to TRBJ2-1; 7 bases agree with TRBD2. V shed 2 bases and J 4 bases; nucleotides not matched to a gene: 5. This CDR3 spans 15 amino acids. Per germline, CDR1 LGHNT and CDR2 FRNRAP.